This TCR beta chain was observed in a study of T cells after yellow fever vaccination. Study as a whole: Preparation used SMART-Seq v4 Ultra Low Input for the low-cell-number fractions.

Germline loops: CDR1 SGHTA, CDR2 FQGNSA. V lost 2 bases and J lost 0, with 11 bases in between. The CDR3 is made up of 17 amino acids. Study-wide findings and caveats: The bulk population could contribute abundant contaminating clonotypes to FACS-sorted repertoires. Of the clonotypes, a small share occurred in both CD4 and CD8 compartments.

The TCR cDNA carried a universal primer site and UMIs from 5'RACE template switching. Each CDR3 protein gets one entry after TCRdb re-called the 5' RACE reads with MiXCR. The data contain more than 350,000 distinct CDR3 sequences, more than 9% of them seen just once; the ten biggest clones take up roughly a sixth. As for this clonotype: What it binds is unknown.

This specimen was PBMCs, taken on the day of the first yellow fever vaccination. The TCR originated in a man aged 18 to 30 who received the YFV17D yellow fever vaccine. The rearrangement links TRBV7-2 to TRBJ2-6, with D possibly called TRBD1 or TRBD2 (5 bases each). The CDR3 is CASSLRDPHSGANVLTF. CDR3 nucleotide sequence: TGTGCCAGCAGCTTAAGGGACCCACACTCTGGGGCCAACGTCCTGACTTTC.